The rows below give T cell receptor beta chains drawn from one sample of a study of blood T cell repertoires in COVID-19. The assay was immunoSEQ multiplex PCR, and TCRdb's table has in-frame clones only and misses some. Here the sample spans under 95,000 clones, around four fifths being singletons. Sequencing used peripheral blood. The receptor source for this set is a human donor in a cohort sampled during active COVID-19. Both conserved end residues are part of each CDR3. Each record gives: V gene, J gene, clone size, D gene, CDR3 DNA, CDR3 protein. D genes are given only for firm matches. Size values are once, few and many counts, or a class for expanded clones, and some rows have none.

v_call: TRBV5-1
j_call: TRBJ2-6
clone_size: NA
d_call: NA
cdr3_nt: TGCGCCAGCAGTCAGGCTACAGCTGGGGCCAACGTCCTGACTTTC
cdr3_aa: CASSQATAGANVLTF

v_call: TRBV5-4
j_call: TRBJ1-2
clone_size: NA
d_call: TRBD1
cdr3_nt: TGTGCCAGCAGCTTGGTACCAGGGACAGGGGTTGGCTACACCTTC
cdr3_aa: CASSLVPGTGVGYTF

v_call: TRBV5-1
j_call: TRBJ1-1
clone_size: few
d_call: TRBD1
cdr3_nt: TGCGCCAGCAGCCCAACCACAGGGGTTACTGAAGCTTTCTTT
cdr3_aa: CASSPTTGVTEAFF

v_call: TRBV23-1
j_call: TRBJ2-7
clone_size: NA
d_call: TRBD1
cdr3_nt: TGCGCCAGGGGACCACAGGGGGACAGGTCCCTCTCCTACGAGCAGTACTTC
cdr3_aa: CARGPQGDRSLSYEQYF

v_call: TRBV2
j_call: TRBJ1-5
clone_size: NA
d_call: NA
cdr3_nt: TGTGCCAGCAACGTGTGGGGGGGAAGCAATCAGCCCCAGCATTTT
cdr3_aa: CASNVWGGSNQPQHF

v_call: TRBV6-5
j_call: TRBJ2-2
clone_size: NA
d_call: NA
cdr3_nt: TGTGCCAGCATCTGGGTCGTGGGGGCGACCGGGGAGCTGTTTTTT
cdr3_aa: CASIWVVGATGELFF

v_call: TRBV30
j_call: TRBJ1-6
clone_size: NA
d_call: NA
cdr3_nt: TGTGCCTGGGATTCGAGGCGGGTCGATAATTCACCCCTCCACTTT
cdr3_aa: CAWDSRRVDNSPLHF

v_call: TRBV6-5
j_call: TRBJ2-7
clone_size: NA
d_call: TRBD2
cdr3_nt: TGTGCCAGCAGTTACCGGCTAGCGGAAATATCCTACGAGCAGTACTTC
cdr3_aa: CASSYRLAEISYEQYF

v_call: TRBV30
j_call: TRBJ2-7
clone_size: NA
d_call: NA
cdr3_nt: TGTGCCCCTCGGATCTCCGGAGGGAAGTCCTACGAGCAGTACTTC
cdr3_aa: CAPRISGGKSYEQYF

v_call: TRBV7-8
j_call: TRBJ1-6
clone_size: NA
d_call: TRBD1
cdr3_nt: TGTGCCAGCAGCACAAGACAGGGGGGTGCTTCACCCCTCCACTTT
cdr3_aa: CASSTRQGGASPLHF

v_call: TRBV3-1/TRBV3-2
j_call: TRBJ1-2
clone_size: NA
d_call: NA
cdr3_nt: TGTGCCAGCAGCCAAGATATAGGAACAGGGTCCGGCTACACCTTC
cdr3_aa: CASSQDIGTGSGYTF

v_call: TRBV2
j_call: TRBJ2-7
clone_size: NA
d_call: TRBD1
cdr3_nt: TGTGCCAGCAGTGCCGGGACAGGGCTTAGCGAGCAGTACTTC
cdr3_aa: CASSAGTGLSEQYF

v_call: TRBV2
j_call: TRBJ2-7
clone_size: once
d_call: TRBD1
cdr3_nt: TGTGCCAGCAGCGTACAGGGACAGGGGAGCGAGCAGTACTTC
cdr3_aa: CASSVQGQGSEQYF

v_call: TRBV5-1
j_call: TRBJ2-3
clone_size: NA
d_call: NA
cdr3_nt: TGCGCCAGCAGCGTCACAGGCCCAGATACGCAGTATTTT
cdr3_aa: CASSVTGPDTQYF

v_call: TRBV5-1
j_call: TRBJ2-3
clone_size: NA
d_call: NA
cdr3_nt: TGCGCCAGCAGGCGAGATAGCACAGATACGCAGTATTTT
cdr3_aa: CASRRDSTDTQYF

v_call: TRBV15
j_call: TRBJ2-7
clone_size: NA
d_call: TRBD2
cdr3_nt: TGTGCCACCAGCAGAGATCTAGCGGCCTCCTACGAGCAGTACTTC
cdr3_aa: CATSRDLAASYEQYF

v_call: TRBV9
j_call: TRBJ1-1
clone_size: NA
d_call: NA
cdr3_nt: TGTGCCAGCAGCGTACTTCCGGCTAGCCCCTCCGAAGCTTTCTTT
cdr3_aa: CASSVLPASPSEAFF

v_call: TRBV7-3
j_call: TRBJ1-1
clone_size: NA
d_call: NA
cdr3_nt: TGTGCCAGCAGCTTAATCCCCGGGAACACTGAAGCTTTCTTT
cdr3_aa: CASSLIPGNTEAFF

v_call: TRBV18
j_call: TRBJ1-3
clone_size: NA
d_call: NA
cdr3_nt: TGTGCCAGCTCACCCCGTGGCGCGGCCGAGAGCTCTGGAAACACCATATATTTT
cdr3_aa: CASSPRGAAESSGNTIYF

v_call: TRBV18
j_call: TRBJ2-2
clone_size: NA
d_call: NA
cdr3_nt: TGTGCCAGCTCACCACCGGGTGGACAGAGGATCTCCACCGGGGAGCTGTTTTTT
cdr3_aa: CASSPPGGQRISTGELFF

v_call: TRBV2
j_call: TRBJ2-6
clone_size: NA
d_call: NA
cdr3_nt: TGTGCCAGCAGTTCACAAACTGGGGCCAACGTCCTGACTTTC
cdr3_aa: CASSSQTGANVLTF

v_call: TRBV3-1/TRBV3-2
j_call: TRBJ2-7
clone_size: NA
d_call: TRBD2
cdr3_nt: TGTGCCAGCAGCCGGGGGACTACCTACGAGCAGTACTTC
cdr3_aa: CASSRGTTYEQYF

v_call: TRBV2
j_call: TRBJ1-5
clone_size: NA
d_call: NA
cdr3_nt: TGTGCCACCTCGTTTGCGGGAAGGAATCAGCCCCAGCATTTT
cdr3_aa: CATSFAGRNQPQHF

v_call: TRBV19
j_call: TRBJ2-2
clone_size: NA
d_call: TRBD1
cdr3_nt: TGTGCCAGTAGTATTTTTGGGACAGGGTTTACCGGGGAGCTGTTTTTT
cdr3_aa: CASSIFGTGFTGELFF

v_call: TRBV6-5
j_call: TRBJ2-7
clone_size: NA
d_call: NA
cdr3_nt: TGTGCGACCAGTCGGGTAGATTCCTACGAGCAGTACTTC
cdr3_aa: CATSRVDSYEQYF

v_call: TRBV5-1
j_call: TRBJ2-1
clone_size: NA
d_call: TRBD2
cdr3_nt: TGCGCCAGCAGCCTGGGCGGGACTAGCGGAAACAATGAGCAGTTCTTC
cdr3_aa: CASSLGGTSGNNEQFF

v_call: TRBV19
j_call: TRBJ1-5
clone_size: NA
d_call: TRBD1
cdr3_nt: TGTGCCAGTAGTGCCGCGACAGGGTTTGGGAGCAATCAGCCCCAGCATTTT
cdr3_aa: CASSAATGFGSNQPQHF

v_call: TRBV4-1
j_call: TRBJ2-7
clone_size: few
d_call: NA
cdr3_nt: TGCGCCAGCAGCCAAGATTGGGCAGGGAAATCCTACGAGCAGTACTTC
cdr3_aa: CASSQDWAGKSYEQYF

v_call: TRBV6-5
j_call: TRBJ2-7
clone_size: NA
d_call: NA
cdr3_nt: TGTGCCTCGTCTCGGGAAAAAGCCTACGAGCAGTACTTC
cdr3_aa: CASSREKAYEQYF

v_call: TRBV14
j_call: TRBJ2-6
clone_size: NA
d_call: NA
cdr3_nt: TGTGCCAGCAGCCAAGATAGGAGCGGCACTGGGGCCAACGTCCTGACTTTC
cdr3_aa: CASSQDRSGTGANVLTF

v_call: TRBV7-3
j_call: TRBJ2-7
clone_size: NA
d_call: TRBD2
cdr3_nt: TGTGCCAGCAGCTCTACTAGCGGGAGCGAGCAGTACTTC
cdr3_aa: CASSSTSGSEQYF

v_call: TRBV5-8
j_call: TRBJ2-3
clone_size: NA
d_call: NA
cdr3_nt: TGTGCCAGCAGCCCGGCTGGGGCCTCCGCAGCAGATACGCAGTATTTT
cdr3_aa: CASSPAGASAADTQYF

v_call: TRBV15
j_call: TRBJ1-1
clone_size: NA
d_call: TRBD1
cdr3_nt: TGTGCCACCAGCAGAGAACCCGGGACAGCGGAAGCTTTCTTT
cdr3_aa: CATSREPGTAEAFF

v_call: TRBV30
j_call: TRBJ1-5
clone_size: NA
d_call: TRBD1
cdr3_nt: TGTGCCTGGAACGGACAGGAAGGCCAGCCCCAGCATTTT
cdr3_aa: CAWNGQEGQPQHF

v_call: TRBV2
j_call: TRBJ1-2
clone_size: NA
d_call: TRBD1
cdr3_nt: TGTGCCAGCACTTACAGACAGGGAAGCTATGGCTACACCTTC
cdr3_aa: CASTYRQGSYGYTF

v_call: TRBV5-1
j_call: TRBJ2-7
clone_size: NA
d_call: TRBD1
cdr3_nt: TGCGCCAGCAGCTCCGGGCCAGGGGGCTACGAGCAGTACTTC
cdr3_aa: CASSSGPGGYEQYF

v_call: TRBV7-3
j_call: TRBJ2-1
clone_size: few
d_call: TRBD2
cdr3_nt: TGTGCCAGCAGCTCAGGACTAGCGTCGGATGAGCAGTTCTTC
cdr3_aa: CASSSGLASDEQFF

v_call: TRBV5-1
j_call: TRBJ2-5
clone_size: NA
d_call: TRBD2
cdr3_nt: TGCGCCAGCAGCTCAACATTAGCGGGAACAAGTGAGACCCAGTACTTC
cdr3_aa: CASSSTLAGTSETQYF

v_call: TRBV30
j_call: TRBJ1-1
clone_size: NA
d_call: NA
cdr3_nt: TGTGCCTGGAGGGTCAACAAGAACACTGAAGCTTTCTTT
cdr3_aa: CAWRVNKNTEAFF

v_call: TRBV10-1
j_call: TRBJ2-5
clone_size: NA
d_call: TRBD1
cdr3_nt: TGCGCCAGCAGTGAGGGTACAGGGGGCACGGAGACCCAGTACTTC
cdr3_aa: CASSEGTGGTETQYF

v_call: TRBV14
j_call: TRBJ2-5
clone_size: NA
d_call: NA
cdr3_nt: TGTGCCAGCAGCCAAGACCCAAAATGGGTAGTAGGAGGAGAGACCCAGTACTTC
cdr3_aa: CASSQDPKWVVGGETQYF

v_call: TRBV11-2
j_call: TRBJ1-4
clone_size: NA
d_call: NA
cdr3_nt: TGTGCCAGCAGCTTAGGCCATCTAGTCCCAACTAATGAAAAACTGTTTTTT
cdr3_aa: CASSLGHLVPTNEKLFF

v_call: TRBV6-2/TRBV6-3
j_call: TRBJ2-2
clone_size: NA
d_call: TRBD2
cdr3_nt: TGTGCCAGCAGTTACGGCCTAGCGGGGGGCCGTACCAACACCGGGGAGCTGTTTTTT
cdr3_aa: CASSYGLAGGRTNTGELFF

v_call: TRBV6-5
j_call: TRBJ2-7
clone_size: NA
d_call: TRBD2
cdr3_nt: TGTGCCACCCTCCCCCCGGGAGGGGACGAGCAGTACTTC
cdr3_aa: CATLPPGGDEQYF

v_call: TRBV2
j_call: TRBJ2-7
clone_size: NA
d_call: TRBD1
cdr3_nt: TGTGCCAGCAGTGAAGGACAGGGATCCTACGAGCAGTACTTC
cdr3_aa: CASSEGQGSYEQYF

v_call: TRBV7-2
j_call: TRBJ2-7
clone_size: NA
d_call: TRBD1
cdr3_nt: TGTGCCAGCAGCTACGGGGGACAGGGGTCCTACGAGCAGTACTTC
cdr3_aa: CASSYGGQGSYEQYF

v_call: TRBV5-8
j_call: TRBJ1-2
clone_size: NA
d_call: TRBD1
cdr3_nt: TGTGCCAGCAGCCCGGGACAGGACTTCTATGGCTACACCTTC
cdr3_aa: CASSPGQDFYGYTF

v_call: TRBV5-5
j_call: TRBJ1-5
clone_size: NA
d_call: NA
cdr3_nt: TGTGCCAGCAGCTTGGGAGGGTCTCAGCCCCAGCATTTT
cdr3_aa: CASSLGGSQPQHF

v_call: TRBV3-1/TRBV3-2
j_call: TRBJ2-2
clone_size: once
d_call: TRBD1
cdr3_nt: TGTGCCAGCAGCCAAGATTTGGTCGGACAGGGGGCTTATTGGGAGCTGTTTTTT
cdr3_aa: CASSQDLVGQGAYWELFF

v_call: TRBV6-2/TRBV6-3
j_call: TRBJ2-5
clone_size: NA
d_call: TRBD1
cdr3_nt: TGTGCCAGCAGTTACTCGAAATGGGACAGGGGCGAAGAGACCCAGTACTTC
cdr3_aa: CASSYSKWDRGEETQYF

v_call: TRBV29-1
j_call: TRBJ1-1
clone_size: NA
d_call: NA
cdr3_nt: TGCAGCGTTAGCGGGACGGACGGTACTCCGAACACTGAAGCTTTCTTT
cdr3_aa: CSVSGTDGTPNTEAFF

v_call: TRBV19
j_call: TRBJ2-1
clone_size: NA
d_call: NA
cdr3_nt: TGTGCCAGTAGTGTCGGGACCTACAATGAGCAGTTCTTC
cdr3_aa: CASSVGTYNEQFF

v_call: TRBV29-1
j_call: TRBJ2-5
clone_size: few
d_call: TRBD1
cdr3_nt: TGCAGCGCTGACGGGACAGGGTACCAAGAGACCCAGTACTTC
cdr3_aa: CSADGTGYQETQYF

v_call: TRBV30
j_call: TRBJ2-1
clone_size: NA
d_call: TRBD2
cdr3_nt: TGTGCCTGGAGTGTGCGGCTAGCGGGGACCTCGGAGCAGTTCTTC
cdr3_aa: CAWSVRLAGTSEQFF

v_call: TRBV29-1
j_call: TRBJ1-2
clone_size: NA
d_call: NA
cdr3_nt: TGCAGCGTTGAAGATCTGGGGAGGGTGAGCTACACCTTC
cdr3_aa: CSVEDLGRVSYTF

v_call: TRBV5-1
j_call: TRBJ2-2
clone_size: once
d_call: NA
cdr3_nt: TGCGCCAGCAGCTTGGAAGGACCCAGGGACACCGGGGAGCTGTTTTTT
cdr3_aa: CASSLEGPRDTGELFF

v_call: TRBV7-9
j_call: TRBJ2-5
clone_size: once
d_call: TRBD1
cdr3_nt: TGTGCCAGCAGCTCTTGGACAGGGAGTATAGAGACCCAGTACTTC
cdr3_aa: CASSSWTGSIETQYF